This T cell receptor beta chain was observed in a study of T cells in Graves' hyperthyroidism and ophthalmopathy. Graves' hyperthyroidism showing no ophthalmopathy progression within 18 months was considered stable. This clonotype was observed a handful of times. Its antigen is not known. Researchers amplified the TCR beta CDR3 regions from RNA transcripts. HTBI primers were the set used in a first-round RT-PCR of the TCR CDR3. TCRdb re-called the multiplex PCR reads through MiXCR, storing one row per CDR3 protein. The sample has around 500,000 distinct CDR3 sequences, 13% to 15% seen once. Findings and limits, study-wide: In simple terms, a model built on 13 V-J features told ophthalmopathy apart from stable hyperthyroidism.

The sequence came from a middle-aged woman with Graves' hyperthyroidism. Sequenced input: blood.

CDR3 residues: CASSHDRVNEQFF. DNA of the CDR3: TGTGCCAGCAGTCATGACAGGGTCAATGAGCAGTTCTTC. The rearrangement uses TRBV6-2 or TRBV6-3 and TRBJ2-1, with TRBD1 matching 7 bases. V dropped 5 bases and J dropped 6; count of bases not matched to a gene: 4. The CDR3 has 13 amino acids. Germline V gene lookup returns CDR1 MNHEY and CDR2 SVGEGT.